This is a list of T cell receptor beta chains from one sample in a study of blood T cell repertoires in COVID-19. Measured with immunoSEQ multiplex PCR; TCRdb has only the in-frame clones, and not every one. The sample lists 200,000 to 250,000 clones, 85% occurring once. Material: peripheral blood. The source is a man aged 45-65 years with COVID-19, enrolled during active disease. Both conserved end residues are part of each CDR3. D genes are given only for firm matches. Clone size is not always given. Where it is, it says once, few, many or a class for expanded clones.

TRBJ2-2 | - | TRBV30 | - | 16 | CAWSALWGGSTGELFF | TGTGCCTGGAGTGCTTTGTGGGGGGGCTCCACCGGGGAGCTGTTTTTT
TRBJ1-2 | - | TRBV15 | - | 15 | CATSRDLTGGYGYTF | TGTGCCACCAGCAGAGATCTGACAGGTGGCTATGGCTACACCTTC
TRBJ2-7 | TRBD1 | TRBV2 | - | 14 | CASSADRSTYEQYF | TGTGCCAGCAGTGCGGACAGGTCGACCTACGAGCAGTACTTC
TRBJ1-5 | TRBD1 | TRBV19 | - | 14 | CASSLPGGQQPQHF | TGTGCCAGTAGTCTACCAGGGGGTCAGCAGCCCCAGCATTTT
TRBJ1-6 | - | TRBV3-1/TRBV3-2 | - | 15 | CASSPLGLYNSPLHF | TGTGCCAGCAGCCCCCTTGGGCTGTATAATTCACCCCTCCACTTT
TRBJ2-1 | TRBD2 | TRBV24-1 | few | 16 | CATSDFGGDMPQEQFF | TGTGCCACCAGTGATTTCGGGGGGGACATGCCTCAGGAGCAGTTCTTC
TRBJ2-2 | TRBD1 | TRBV7-3 | - | 15 | CASSTTGGWTGELFF | TGTGCCAGCAGCACGACAGGGGGTTGGACCGGGGAGCTGTTTTTT
TRBJ1-6 | TRBD1 | TRBV18 | - | 14 | CASSTDRANSPLHF | TGTGCCAGCTCAACGGACAGGGCTAATTCACCCCTCCACTTT
TRBJ2-1 | TRBD2 | TRBV5-1 | - | 16 | CASSPIPGLVIDEQFF | TGCGCCAGCAGCCCAATCCCGGGACTAGTGATCGATGAGCAGTTCTTC
TRBJ2-5 | - | TRBV7-9 | - | 16 | CASSLWRGLGQETQYF | TGTGCCAGCAGCTTATGGAGGGGTTTGGGGCAAGAGACCCAGTACTTC
TRBJ1-4 | - | TRBV3-1/TRBV3-2 | many | 15 | CASSNYGATNEKLFF | TGTGCCAGCAGCAACTACGGTGCCACTAATGAAAAACTGTTTTTT
TRBJ1-6 | - | TRBV7-2 | - | 13 | CASSPRGYSPLHF | TGTGCCAGCAGCCCTCGAGGCTATTCACCCCTCCACTTT
TRBJ2-7 | - | TRBV28 | - | 11 | CATERYDEQYF | TGTGCCACCGAACGGTACGACGAGCAGTACTTC
TRBJ1-2 | TRBD1 | TRBV6-6 | - | 15 | CASSNPGQGDYGYTF | TGTGCCAGCAGTAACCCGGGACAGGGCGACTATGGCTACACCTTC
TRBJ1-2 | TRBD1 | TRBV29-1 | - | 13 | CSVAATGVNGYTF | TGCAGCGTTGCGGCGACAGGGGTGAATGGCTACACCTTC
TRBJ2-3 | TRBD2 | TRBV7-2 | - | 17 | CASSSRQGLAGVDTQYF | TGTGCCAGCAGCTCTAGACAGGGACTAGCGGGGGTAGATACGCAGTATTTT
TRBJ2-6 | TRBD1 | TRBV7-3 | - | 13 | CATSGGGANVLTF | TGTGCCACCTCAGGGGGTGGGGCCAACGTCCTGACTTTC
TRBJ2-7 | - | TRBV5-1 | - | 14 | CASFRDTSSYEQYF | TGCGCCAGCTTCCGGGACACAAGCTCCTACGAGCAGTACTTC
TRBJ1-2 | TRBD1 | TRBV19 | - | 13 | CASSTRQGAGYTF | TGTGCCAGTAGTACGAGACAGGGGGCAGGCTACACCTTC
TRBJ2-5 | - | TRBV21-1 | once | 16 | CASSKGCGGAPETQYF | TGTGCCAGCAGCAAAGGGTGCGGGGGGGCCCCAGAGACCCAGTACTTC
TRBJ2-2 | TRBD1 | TRBV28 | - | 14 | CASEDRGDTGELFF | TGTGCCAGCGAGGACAGGGGGGACACCGGGGAGCTGTTTTTT
TRBJ2-3 | TRBD2 | TRBV5-8 | once | 14 | CASSLGLAGNTQYF | TGTGCCAGCAGCTTGGGCCTAGCGGGAAATACGCAGTATTTT
TRBJ2-1 | TRBD1 | TRBV11-3 | once | 16 | CASRHDRGQFYNEQFF | TGTGCCAGCAGGCACGATAGGGGACAGTTCTACAATGAGCAGTTCTTC
TRBJ1-1 | TRBD1 | TRBV6-4 | once | 15 | CASSGGTGVNTEAFF | TGTGCCAGCAGTGGCGGGACAGGGGTGAACACTGAAGCTTTCTTT
TRBJ2-3 | TRBD1 | TRBV10-3 | once | 14 | CAIKAGGRADTQYF | TGTGCCATCAAAGCAGGGGGCAGGGCAGATACGCAGTATTTT
TRBJ2-7 | - | TRBV3-1/TRBV3-2 | - | 14 | CASSQSRGRNEQYF | TGTGCCAGCAGCCAGTCACGGGGGAGGAACGAGCAGTACTTC
TRBJ2-1 | TRBD2 | TRBV3-1/TRBV3-2 | - | 15 | CASSSRPGTSNEQFF | TGTGCCAGCAGCTCCCGTCCCGGGACTAGCAATGAGCAGTTCTTC
TRBJ2-2 | TRBD2 | TRBV7-2 | once | 13 | CASRTGGYGELFF | TGTGCCAGCAGAACGGGAGGATACGGGGAGCTGTTTTTT
TRBJ2-3 | TRBD2 | TRBV27 | - | 15 | CASSFSGGAPDTQYF | TGTGCCAGCAGTTTCAGCGGGGGGGCCCCAGATACGCAGTATTTT
TRBJ1-2 | - | TRBV11-2 | once | 11 | CASSHSVGYTF | TGTGCCAGCAGCCACTCCGTAGGCTACACCTTC
TRBJ1-1 | - | TRBV19 | - | 15 | CASSIHAGAADEAFF | TGTGCCAGTAGTATACATGCGGGGGCGGCGGATGAAGCTTTCTTT
TRBJ2-2 | - | TRBV3-1/TRBV3-2 | - | 15 | CASSPWGSNTGELFF | TGTGCCAGCAGCCCCTGGGGCAGTAACACCGGGGAGCTGTTTTTT
TRBJ1-5 | TRBD1 | TRBV7-8 | - | 15 | CASSYDRVGDQPQHF | TGTGCCAGCAGCTACGACAGGGTCGGGGATCAGCCCCAGCATTTT
TRBJ2-4 | - | TRBV7-9 | few | 15 | CASSPDSLAKNIQYF | TGTGCCAGCAGCCCGGACTCCTTAGCCAAAAACATTCAGTACTTC
TRBJ1-2 | - | TRBV30 | - | 15 | CAWSLLRDLNYGYTF | TGTGCCTGGAGTCTCCTCAGGGATTTAAACTATGGCTACACCTTC
TRBJ1-1 | TRBD1 | TRBV18 | - | 14 | CASSPRSGGTEAFF | TGTGCCAGCTCACCTAGATCAGGGGGCACTGAAGCTTTCTTT
TRBJ1-5 | - | TRBV30 | - | 13 | CAWTRGGNQPQHF | TGTGCCTGGACCCGGGGAGGCAATCAGCCCCAGCATTTT
TRBJ1-2 | - | TRBV11-2 | - | 14 | CASSWAGANYGYTF | TGTGCCAGCAGCTGGGCCGGGGCTAACTATGGCTACACCTTC
TRBJ2-7 | TRBD1 | TRBV4-1 | - | 15 | CASSQERDRVGEQYF | TGCGCCAGCAGCCAAGAACGGGACAGGGTGGGCGAGCAGTACTTC
TRBJ2-5 | - | TRBV7-7 | - | 14 | CASSLSLARETQYF | TGTGCTAGCAGCTTAAGTCTAGCCCGGGAGACCCAGTACTTC
TRBJ1-4 | TRBD1 | TRBV28 | - | 15 | CASSLLSQGEAKLFF | TGTGCCAGCAGTTTACTCTCACAGGGGGAGGCAAAACTGTTTTTT
TRBJ1-5 | TRBD1 | TRBV18 | - | 15 | CASSPSQGFNQPQHF | TGTGCCAGCTCACCCTCACAGGGGTTCAATCAGCCCCAGCATTTT
TRBJ2-7 | - | TRBV5-1 | few | 16 | CASRETPGQGSYEQYF | TGCGCCAGCAGGGAGACCCCCGGGCAGGGCTCCTACGAGCAGTACTTC
TRBJ1-6 | TRBD1 | TRBV4-3 | - | 15 | CASSRGGQSNSPLHF | TGCGCCAGCAGCCGAGGGGGACAGTCCAATTCACCCCTCCACTTT
TRBJ1-2 | TRBD1 | TRBV4-2 | few | 16 | CASSQDLQGALDGYTF | TGTGCCAGCAGCCAGGATCTACAGGGGGCACTTGATGGCTACACCTTC
TRBJ2-3 | TRBD1 | TRBV4-2 | - | 17 | CASSPSGQGALRDTQYF | TGTGCCAGCAGCCCAAGCGGACAGGGGGCTCTAAGGGATACGCAGTATTTT
TRBJ2-1 | - | TRBV19 | few | 11 | CASSLYNEQFF | TGTGCCAGTAGTTTATACAATGAGCAGTTCTTC
TRBJ1-2 | TRBD1 | TRBV5-5 | - | 16 | CASSLEGQGVINGYTF | TGTGCCAGCAGCTTGGAAGGACAGGGTGTTATTAATGGCTACACCTTC
TRBJ2-7 | - | TRBV12-3/TRBV12-4 | - | 13 | CASSYRDRYEQYF | TGTGCCAGCAGTTACAGGGATAGGTACGAGCAGTACTTC
TRBJ1-2 | - | TRBV5-6 | - | 18 | CASSLGLSPGQDGDGYTF | TGTGCCAGCAGCTTGGGTTTAAGCCCGGGACAAGATGGAGATGGCTACACCTTC